The 8 T cell receptor beta chains presented below share a single source sample, sequenced in a study of T cell responses to AZD1222 COVID-19 vaccine. Data came from immunoSEQ multiplex PCR; TCRdb stores just in-frame clones and leaves some out. The sample yields 75,000 to 90,000 clones, approximately 91% seen once. Sequencing used peripheral blood, obtained on day 0 of AZD1222 vaccination. These receptors were collected from an adult in good health.

This clone was picked up one time. The chain combines TRBV7-9 with TRBJ2-7, with TRBD2 matching 7 bases. The V segment lost 0 bases and the J segment 6 bases; nucleotides outside the gene matches: 5. CDR3 length equals 14 residues. Germline loops: CDR1 SEHNR, CDR2 FQNEAQ (reference sequence). In DNA form, the CDR3 reads TGTGCCAGCAGCTTAGCAGGGGAGGGTGGCGAGCAGTACTTC. It yields the protein CASSLAGEGGEQYF. Complete variable domain (other parts from reference TRBV7-9 and TRBJ2-7): DTGVSQNPRHKITKRGQNVTFRCDPISEHNRLYWYRQTLGQGPEFLTYFQNEAQLEKSRLLSDRFSAERPKGSFSTLEIQRTEQGDSAMYLCASSLAGEGGEQYFGPGTRLTVT.

V and J are TRBV5-6 and TRBJ1-2; the match to TRBD1 covers 10 bases. Germline CDR1 is SGHDT and CDR2 is YYEEEE. The V gene end was trimmed by 5 bases and the J gene end by 6 bases; junction bases not matched to a gene: 4. CDR3 length: 13 residues. The CDR3: CASSPTGGDGYTF. CDR3 bases: TGTGCCAGCAGTCCGACAGGGGGCGATGGCTACACCTTC.

The chain recombines TRBV18 with TRBJ1-5, with TRBD1 matching 10 bases. V trimming: 5 bases; J trimming: 4 bases; junction bases outside the gene matches: 5. This CDR3 is 15 amino acids long. CDR1 is KGHSH, CDR2 LQKENI, per germline. In DNA, the CDR3 is TGTGCCAGCTCATCCGGACAGGGGGGGAATCAGCCCCAGCATTTT. It encodes CASSSGQGGNQPQHF.

Here the CDR3 reads CASRDRGYGYTF. The CDR3 coding sequence is TGTGCCAGCAGGGACAGGGGCTATGGCTACACCTTC. The genes are TRBV11-2 and TRBJ1-2; 9 bases are a match to TRBD1. Germline V gives CDR1 SGHAT, CDR2 FQNNGV. Losses at the gene ends were 6 bases for V and 4 bases for J; bases not matched to a gene: 0. The CDR3 length is 12 residues.

The J gene is TRBJ1-2, the V gene TRBV10-2; D call uncertain. The CDR3 is 12 residues long. V was trimmed by 2 bases and J by 3 bases, leaving 4 bases between them. Germline loops: CDR1 WSHSY, CDR2 SAAADI. DNA for the CDR3: TGCGCCAGCAGTGAGGGACACTATGGCTACACCTTC. Residues: CASSEGHYGYTF.

The chain links TRBV2 to TRBJ2-3; 10 bases are a match to TRBD2. CDR1 and CDR2 from the germline V gene are SNHLY and FYNNEI. The J segment lost 4 bases and the V segment lost 5 bases, leaving 3 bases of the junction unmatched. The CDR3 loop spans 14 amino acids. CDR3 residues: CASSRSGRADTQYF. The CDR3 DNA reads as TGTGCCAGCAGTAGGAGCGGGAGGGCAGATACGCAGTATTTT.

This chain links TRBV14 with TRBJ2-5, with 7 bases aligning to TRBD1. V was pared by 5 bases and J by 3 bases, with 6 bases of the junction left unmatched. CDR1 is SGHDN, CDR2 FVKESK, per germline. There are 14 residues in the CDR3. The CDR3 spells CASSTGTVKETQYF. Here the CDR3 DNA reads TGTGCCAGCAGCACCGGGACAGTCAAAGAGACCCAGTACTTC.

The V and J genes are TRBV5-1 and TRBJ2-7, with TRBD1 matching 7 bases. The CDR3 contains 14 residues. The germline CDR1 and CDR2 sequences are SGHRS and YFSETQ. The V gene end was trimmed by 5 bases and the J gene end by 2 bases; junction bases not matched to a gene: 7. As DNA, the CDR3 is TGCGCCAGCAGACTGACAGGGAACGCCTACGAGCAGTACTTC. This gives the protein CASRLTGNAYEQYF.